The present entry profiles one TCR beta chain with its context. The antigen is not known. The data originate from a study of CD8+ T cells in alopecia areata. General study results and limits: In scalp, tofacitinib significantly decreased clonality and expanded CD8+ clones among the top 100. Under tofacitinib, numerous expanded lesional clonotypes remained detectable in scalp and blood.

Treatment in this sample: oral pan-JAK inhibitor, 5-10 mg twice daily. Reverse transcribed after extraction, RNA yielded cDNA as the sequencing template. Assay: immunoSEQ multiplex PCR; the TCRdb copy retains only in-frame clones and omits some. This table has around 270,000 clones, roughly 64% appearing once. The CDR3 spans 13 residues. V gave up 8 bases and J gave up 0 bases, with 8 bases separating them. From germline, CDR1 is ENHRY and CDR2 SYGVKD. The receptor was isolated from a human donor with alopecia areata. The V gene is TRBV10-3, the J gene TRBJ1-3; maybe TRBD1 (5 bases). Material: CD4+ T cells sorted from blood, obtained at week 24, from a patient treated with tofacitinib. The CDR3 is CAIADSSGNTIYF. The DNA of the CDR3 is TGTGCCATCGCAGACAGCTCTGGAAACACCATATATTTT.